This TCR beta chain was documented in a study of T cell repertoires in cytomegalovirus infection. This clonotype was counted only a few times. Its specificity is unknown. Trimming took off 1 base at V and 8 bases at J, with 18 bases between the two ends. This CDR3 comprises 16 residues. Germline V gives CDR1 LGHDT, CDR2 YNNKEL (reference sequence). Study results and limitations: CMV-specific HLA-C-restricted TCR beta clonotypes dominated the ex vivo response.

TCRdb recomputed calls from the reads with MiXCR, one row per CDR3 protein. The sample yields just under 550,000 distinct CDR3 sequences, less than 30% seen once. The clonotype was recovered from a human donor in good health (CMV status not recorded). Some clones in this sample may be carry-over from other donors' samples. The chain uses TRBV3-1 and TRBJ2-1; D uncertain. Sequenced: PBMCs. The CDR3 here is CASSQVPRGLGDEQFF. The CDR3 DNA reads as TGTGCCAGCAGCCAAGTTCCGCGCGGCCTGGGCGATGAGCAGTTCTTC.